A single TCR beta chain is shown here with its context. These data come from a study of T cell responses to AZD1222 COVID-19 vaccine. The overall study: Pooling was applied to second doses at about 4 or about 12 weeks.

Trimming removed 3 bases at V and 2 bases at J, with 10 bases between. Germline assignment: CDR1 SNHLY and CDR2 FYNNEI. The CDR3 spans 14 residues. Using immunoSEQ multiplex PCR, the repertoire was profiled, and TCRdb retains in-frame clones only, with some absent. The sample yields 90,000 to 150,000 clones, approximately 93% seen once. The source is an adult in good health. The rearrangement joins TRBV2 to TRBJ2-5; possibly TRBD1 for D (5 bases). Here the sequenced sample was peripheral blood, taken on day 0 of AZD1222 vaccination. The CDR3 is CASSESGHQETQYF. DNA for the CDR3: TGTGCCAGCAGTGAGTCTGGACATCAAGAGACCCAGTACTTC.